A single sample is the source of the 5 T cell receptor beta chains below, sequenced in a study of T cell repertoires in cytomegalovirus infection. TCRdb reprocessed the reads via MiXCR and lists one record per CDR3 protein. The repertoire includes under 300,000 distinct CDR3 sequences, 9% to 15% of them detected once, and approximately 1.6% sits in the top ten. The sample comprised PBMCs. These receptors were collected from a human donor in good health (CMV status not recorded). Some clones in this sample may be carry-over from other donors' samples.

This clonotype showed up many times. CDR3 DNA sequence: TGTGCCAGCAGGCCCTCGGGGGGGGGGAACACCGGGGAGCTGTTTTTT. The encoded protein is CASRPSGGGNTGELFF. The chain joins TRBV7-2 to TRBJ2-2; TRBD2 matches at 8 bases. The germline V gene has CDR1 SGHTA and CDR2 FQGNSA. The V and J ends lost 6 bases and 1 base, in that order; junction bases with no gene match: 7. This CDR3 is built from 16 residues.

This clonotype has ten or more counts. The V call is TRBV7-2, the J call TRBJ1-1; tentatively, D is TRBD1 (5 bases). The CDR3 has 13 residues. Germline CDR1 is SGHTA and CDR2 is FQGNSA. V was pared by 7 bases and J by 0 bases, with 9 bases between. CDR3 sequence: CASMGPMNTEAFF. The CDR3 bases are TGTGCCAGCATGGGACCAATGAACACTGAAGCTTTCTTT.

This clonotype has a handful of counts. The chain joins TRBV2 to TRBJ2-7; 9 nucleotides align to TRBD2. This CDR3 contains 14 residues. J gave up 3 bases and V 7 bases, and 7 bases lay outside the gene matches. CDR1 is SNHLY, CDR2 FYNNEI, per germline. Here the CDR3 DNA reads TGTGCCAGCAATTCGGGACTAGCTGACTACGAGCAGTACTTC. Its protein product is CASNSGLADYEQYF.

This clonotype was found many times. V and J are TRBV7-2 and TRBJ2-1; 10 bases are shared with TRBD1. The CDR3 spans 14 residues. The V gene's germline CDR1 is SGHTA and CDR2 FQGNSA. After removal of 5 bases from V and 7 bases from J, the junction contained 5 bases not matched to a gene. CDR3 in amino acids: CASSVRDRGNEQFF. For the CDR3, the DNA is TGTGCCAGCAGCGTCCGGGACAGGGGAAATGAGCAGTTCTTC.

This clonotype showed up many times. The CDR3 region has the DNA TGTGCCAGCAGCTGGACAACAACTAATGAAAAACTGTTTTTT. It encodes CASSWTTTNEKLFF. This chain uses TRBV7-2 with TRBJ1-4; D may be TRBD1 (5 bases). V lost 4 bases to trimming and J lost 0 bases, with 6 bases between them. Per the germline V gene, CDR1 is SGHTA and CDR2 is FQGNSA. This CDR3 is 14 amino acids long.